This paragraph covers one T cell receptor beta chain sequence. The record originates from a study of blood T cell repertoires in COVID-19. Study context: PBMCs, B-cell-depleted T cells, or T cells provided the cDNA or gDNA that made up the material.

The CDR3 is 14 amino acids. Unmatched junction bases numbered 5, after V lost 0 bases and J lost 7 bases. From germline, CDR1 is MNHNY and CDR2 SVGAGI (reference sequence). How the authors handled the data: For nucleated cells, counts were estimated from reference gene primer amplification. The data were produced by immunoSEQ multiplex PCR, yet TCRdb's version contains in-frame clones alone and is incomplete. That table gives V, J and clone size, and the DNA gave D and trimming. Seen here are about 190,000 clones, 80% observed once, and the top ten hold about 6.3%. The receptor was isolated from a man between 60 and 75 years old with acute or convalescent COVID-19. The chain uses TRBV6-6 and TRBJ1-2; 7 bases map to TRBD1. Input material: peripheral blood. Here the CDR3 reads CASSYSRGGSGYTF. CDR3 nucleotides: TGTGCCAGCAGTTACTCGAGAGGGGGCTCTGGCTACACCTTC.